These 13 T cell receptor beta chains came from one sample sequenced in a study of blood T cell repertoires in COVID-19. Data came from immunoSEQ multiplex PCR; TCRdb stores just in-frame clones and leaves some out. The sample records some 530,000 clones, 80% to 90% being singletons. Sequencing was performed on peripheral blood. The source is a human donor in a cohort sampled during active COVID-19.

The chain has TRBV5-6 and TRBJ2-2; 9 nucleotides agree with TRBD1. There are 16 residues in the CDR3. V lost 7 bases and J lost 4; bases outside the gene matches: 11. In germline, CDR1 is SGHDT, CDR2 YYEEEE. The CDR3 sequence is CASLPTGGPSTGELFF. CDR3 coding DNA: TGTGCCAGCCTCCCAACAGGGGGCCCAAGCACCGGGGAGCTGTTTTTT.

V is TRBV11-3 and J is TRBJ2-3; 8 bases are a match to TRBD1. The CDR3 is 15 amino acids. From germline, CDR1 is SGHNT and CDR2 YENEEA. J gave up 0 bases and V 5 bases, and 4 bases lay outside the gene matches. The CDR3 DNA reads as TGTGCCAGCAGCCGAACAGGGGGGAGCACAGATACGCAGTATTTT. Its translation: CASSRTGGSTDTQYF.

The CDR3 DNA sequence: TGTGCCAGCAGCTGGGTGGACAGGGGTGGCTACACCTTC. Protein sequence: CASSWVDRGGYTF. This rearrangement joins TRBV5-4 to TRBJ1-2, with TRBD1 identical over 9 bases. The CDR3 contains 13 residues. The germline gives CDR1 SGHNT, CDR2 YYREEE (reference sequence). After removal of 3 bases from V and 7 bases from J, the junction contained 4 bases not matched to a gene.

Only a few counts were recorded for this clone. The J gene is TRBJ1-5, the V gene TRBV30; 7 bases line up with TRBD1. CDR1 and CDR2 (germline): GTSNPN, SVGIG (reference sequence). The CDR3 is 16 residues long. V was pared by 5 bases and J by 0 bases, with 10 bases of the junction left unmatched. Here the CDR3 DNA reads TGTGCCTGGTCCCCCGGGACAGTCTATAGCAATCAGCCCCAGCATTTT. Encoded protein: CAWSPGTVYSNQPQHF.

The chain uses TRBV29-1 and TRBJ2-1; 14 nucleotides match TRBD2. Germline V CDR1 and CDR2: SQVTM, ANQGSEA. J gave up 10 bases and V 5 bases, and 7 bases lay outside the gene matches. This CDR3 is built from 14 residues. In nucleotides, the CDR3 is TGCAGCGTTACGGGACTAGCGGGAGCGGGGGAGCAGTTCTTC. It yields the protein CSVTGLAGAGEQFF.

The rearrangement joins TRBV6-5 to TRBJ1-2, with a tentative D call TRBD1 (5 bases). There are 12 residues in the CDR3. Germline CDR1 is MNHEY and CDR2 is SVGAGI. V was trimmed by 6 bases and J by 4 bases, leaving 9 bases between them. The CDR3 loop is CASRRQFYGYTF. For the CDR3, the DNA is TGTGCCAGCAGACGACAGTTCTATGGCTACACCTTC.

The chain employs TRBV5-1 and TRBJ2-7; tentatively, D is TRBD2 (6 bases). The CDR3 has 14 amino acids. From germline, CDR1 is SGHRS and CDR2 YFSETQ. Trimming took 2 bases from V and 5 from J, leaving 14 bases between them. CDR3 DNA: TGCGCCAGCAGCTTCGGGGGAGGAGGCGACGAGCAGTACTTC. It codes for CASSFGGGGDEQYF.

The chain joins TRBV7-3 to TRBJ2-1; TRBD2 might be the D (6 bases). V was trimmed by 5 bases and J by 0 bases, leaving 17 bases between them. CDR3 length equals 17 residues. CDR1 is SGHTA, CDR2 FQGTGA, per germline. This CDR3 is CASSPRAGIFSYNEQFF. In nucleotides, the CDR3 is TGTGCCAGCAGCCCCAGAGCGGGTATATTCTCCTACAATGAGCAGTTCTTC.

This clone appeared once. This sequence joins TRBV27 and TRBJ1-1; D remains ambiguous. Germline assignment: CDR1 MNHEY and CDR2 SMNVEV (reference sequence). V lost 6 bases, J lost 1 base, and 9 bases lay in between. The CDR3 spans 13 residues. The CDR3 nucleotides read TGTGCCAGCAGCCTCCTAAGGAACACTGAAGCTTTCTTT. Protein: CASSLLRNTEAFF.

The chain carries TRBV5-1 and TRBJ2-2; 13 bases agree with TRBD2. The CDR3 extends over 19 amino acids. J lost 1 base, V lost 0 bases, and 6 bases had no gene match. Germline V CDR1 and CDR2: SGHRS, YFSETQ. The CDR3 DNA follows: TGCGCCAGCAGCTTGGGGGGACTAGCGGGAACCAGGAACACCGGGGAGCTGTTTTTT. Translation gives CASSLGGLAGTRNTGELFF.

The rearrangement uses TRBV25-1 and TRBJ2-3, with TRBD2 identical over 12 bases. V shed 7 bases and J 4 bases; nucleotides not matched to a gene: 6. Germline-derived CDR1 and CDR2 are MGHDK and SYGVNS. The CDR3 consists of 15 residues. The chain's CDR3 is CASTGTSGSSDTQYF. CDR3 in DNA: TGTGCCAGCACAGGGACTAGCGGGTCCTCAGATACGCAGTATTTT.

This clone was seen just once. This sequence joins TRBV12-5 and TRBJ2-7; D gene uncertain. The CDR3 contains 10 residues. The germline V gene encodes CDR1 LGHNT and CDR2 FRNRAP. CDR3 sequence (DNA): TGTGCCAAAACTCCCAGGGAGCAGTACTTC. Encoded protein: CAKTPREQYF.

CDR3 in amino acids: CASSARIAGGPEEQYF. The CDR3 coding sequence is TGTGCCAGCAGCGCCCGAATAGCGGGAGGGCCGGAAGAGCAGTACTTC. The chain couples TRBV11-3 to TRBJ2-7; 11 nucleotides agree with TRBD2. This CDR3 is built from 16 residues. Per germline, CDR1 SGHNT and CDR2 YENEEA. The trim removed 5 bases at V and 7 bases at J, leaving 13 bases unmatched.